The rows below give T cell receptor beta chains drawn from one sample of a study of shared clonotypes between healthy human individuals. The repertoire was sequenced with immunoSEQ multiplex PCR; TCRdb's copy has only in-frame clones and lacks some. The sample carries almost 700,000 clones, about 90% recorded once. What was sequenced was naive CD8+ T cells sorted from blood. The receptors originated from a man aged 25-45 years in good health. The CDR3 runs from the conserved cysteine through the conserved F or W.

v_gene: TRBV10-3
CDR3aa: CAISEEELAFSSNEQFF

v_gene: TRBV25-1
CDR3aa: CASSISGEGPHEQYF

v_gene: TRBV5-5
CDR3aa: CASSEPGQGDYYEQYF

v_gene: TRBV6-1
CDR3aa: CASSEWAGLYEQYF

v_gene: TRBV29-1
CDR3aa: CACGGLRNTEAFF

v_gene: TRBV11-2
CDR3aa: CASRGGSGRAADTQYF

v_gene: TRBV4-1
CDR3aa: CASSLRDKGYEQYF

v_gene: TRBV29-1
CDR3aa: CSVEGPSTDTQYF

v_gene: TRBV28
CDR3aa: CASSFGGLYGYTF

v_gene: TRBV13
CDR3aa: CASSLYPGELFF

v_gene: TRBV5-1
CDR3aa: CASSLAGLVSYNEQFF

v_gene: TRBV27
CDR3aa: CASSLNGGPTYEQYF

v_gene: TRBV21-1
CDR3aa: CASSRGGELRDTQYF

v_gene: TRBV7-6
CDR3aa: CASSLLSRTLRGYTF

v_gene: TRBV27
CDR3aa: CASSLGVVGDRGYGYTF

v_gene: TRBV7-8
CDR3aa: CASSLSRKIYYNEQFF

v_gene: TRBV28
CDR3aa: CASSRDKTRTDTQYF

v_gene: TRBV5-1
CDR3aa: CASSLTTGFWEQYF

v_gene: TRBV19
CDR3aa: CASSTAYRGDTEAFF

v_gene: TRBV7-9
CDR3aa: CASSSAGGYEKLFF

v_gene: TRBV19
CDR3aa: CASSILAGHKNIQYF

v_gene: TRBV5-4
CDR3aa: CASSWGGLAPHEQYF

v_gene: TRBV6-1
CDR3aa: CASSENLGTYEQYF

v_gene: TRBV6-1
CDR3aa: CASSEEDYSAETQYF

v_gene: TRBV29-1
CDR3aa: CSVAGQTQYF

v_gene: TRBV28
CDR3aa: CASSLGGGDEQFF

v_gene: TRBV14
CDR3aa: CASSQSDLLAGLNTGELFF

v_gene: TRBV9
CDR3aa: CASSVVQNGNNEQFF

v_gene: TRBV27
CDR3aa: CASSLNPEIGETQYF

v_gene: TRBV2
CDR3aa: CASSAAFPEKVKLFF

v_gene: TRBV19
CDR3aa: CASSIFSGPSNYGYTF

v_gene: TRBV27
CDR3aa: CASSLRPPRGLRGAYEQYF

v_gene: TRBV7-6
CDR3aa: CASSLEGDEQYF

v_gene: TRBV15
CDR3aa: CATSTRTASTDTQYF

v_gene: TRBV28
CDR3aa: CASSFRDRGGNEQFF

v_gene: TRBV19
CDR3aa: CASSIGGALDTQYF

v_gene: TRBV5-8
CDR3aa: CASSPGITRTFF

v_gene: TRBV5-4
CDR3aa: CASSLFSGGEQYF

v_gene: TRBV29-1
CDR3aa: CSVVQPLAGRVGSYNEQFF

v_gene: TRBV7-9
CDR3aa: CASSLSSGTANTGELFF

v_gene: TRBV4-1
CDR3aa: CASSQRGSYEQYF

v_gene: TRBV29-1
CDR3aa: CSAAEREGPYNEQFF

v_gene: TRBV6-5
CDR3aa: CASRPGSLQVNEQYF

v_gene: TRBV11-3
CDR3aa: CASSSKTSGSPDTQYF

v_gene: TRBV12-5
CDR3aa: CASGPGLADNEQFF

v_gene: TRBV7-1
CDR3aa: CASSSIIAGSQYF

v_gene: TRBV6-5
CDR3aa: CASSYSPATGGAEQYF

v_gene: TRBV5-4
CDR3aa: CASSLNGRPYEQYF

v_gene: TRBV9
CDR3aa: CASSPTGDSNQPQHF